This T cell receptor beta chain is from a study of T cells after yellow fever vaccination (dated by TCRdb to the late 2010s). For context, the study as a whole: Libraries from fractions with low cell numbers were prepared with the SMART-Seq v4 Ultra Low Input RNA kit. To follow T-cell clones before and after primary and booster YFV17D yellow fever vaccination, bulk TCR alpha and beta repertoires were sequenced over time. Two healthy male donors, one aged 18 to 30 and one aged 30 to 40 years, were included in the cohort. Blood was drawn at multiple timepoints before and after primary and secondary immunization, with bulk PBMC replicates and cell subsets isolated. The paper as a whole reports these results and caveats: A small share of clonotypes occurred in both CD4 and CD8 compartments, likely arising from convergent recombination. After the booster, most clones that had expanded after primary vaccination were detected again (roughly 96% of CD4 and more than 85% of CD8), suggesting broad maintenance of memory. Compared with the primary T-cell response, the secondary T-cell response was faster but weaker, reaching its peak on day 5 rather than on day 15. The study included only a couple of donors, which limits how far the findings can be generalized. FACS-sorted repertoires could contain abundant contaminating clonotypes from the bulk population, so computational filtering was required.

CDR1 and CDR2 (DFQATT, SNEGSKA) derive from the germline V gene (reference sequence). Counted from cysteine to phenylalanine, this CDR3 has 13 amino acids. Only CDR3 DNA remains: 39 bases, in frame from the first base. V loses 6 bases at its end and J loses 4 bases; junction bases beyond the gene matches: 5. Sequencing was carried out with an Illumina NovaSeq 6000. TCR cDNA was synthesized by 5'RACE template switching, through which a universal primer site and unique molecular identifiers were introduced. Priming of cDNA synthesis was performed from both the TCR alpha and TCR beta constant segments. Library amplification involved two PCR steps, and the second step added sample barcodes and sequencing adapters. Sequencing of libraries was performed on Illumina HiSeq 2500 (2x100 bp) or NovaSeq (2x150 bp). As for the original processing: MIGEC handled demultiplexing of reads and collapsing into UMI consensus sequences, while MiXCR performed V(D)J alignment. Vaccine-responding clonotypes were defined with edgeR using replicate PBMC samples, requiring FDR below 0.01 and a log2 fold change above 5 up to day 15. Each bulk clonotype was labeled CD4 or CD8 based on which sequenced repertoire, CD4 or CD8, contained the clonotype at higher abundance. In TCRdb, the public reads were trimmed at Q25 with fastp and aligned with MiXCR, with productive beta chains retained. Rows merge per CDR3 protein into single entries with the most common DNA and genes. TCRdb assigned the V and J calls; the authors' analysis was not used. The sample records fewer than 400,000 distinct CDR3 sequences, about 10% of which are singletons. 3% to 3.5% of the sample rests with the top ten.

In the case of this clonotype: It lacks a known antigen. Per-base quality was not reported, and no clone a single base away is much larger than it.

In the paper's terms, the treatment or condition label means: live attenuated yellow fever vaccine strain. PBMCs were isolated from peripheral blood using a standard Ficoll-Paque protocol. Dynabeads CD4 and CD8 positive selection kits were used to isolate CD4 and CD8 T-cell fractions. RNA was extracted with TriZol from bulk PBMCs, CD4 and CD8 fractions, and dextramer-positive and dextramer-negative fractions. The specimen comprised CD4+ T cells sorted from PBMCs, sampled 45 days after the yellow fever booster vaccination. The origin of this receptor is a man aged 18 to 30 who received the YFV17D yellow fever vaccine. The chain employs TRBV20-1 and TRBJ1-1; TRBD1 fits 10 bases in the junction. The DNA sequence is as follows: TGCAGTGCCCAACGACAGGGGGCCACTGAAGCTTTCTTT. Translation gives CSAQRQGATEAFF.